These 12 T cell receptor beta chains share one sample of origin, sequenced in a study of blood T cell repertoires in COVID-19 (TCRdb year 2020). The library was made by the immunoSEQ multiplex PCR assay. TCRdb mirrors the immuneACCESS table, restricted to in-frame sequences. Some clones are absent from its copies; in checked studies, under half trace to an unresolved V gene, and the reason for the others is unknown. This sample lists around 92,000 clones; 86% were detected once. Jointly, the top ten make up 20% to 30% of the sample. Sequencing input: peripheral blood. The receptors were sampled from a human donor in a cohort sampled during active COVID-19.

The chain is built from TRBV13 and TRBJ1-2; D unresolved. Germline CDR1 and CDR2: PRHDT and FYEKMQ (reference sequence). Trimming removed 5 bases from V and 3 bases from J, with 16 bases in between. The CDR3 extends over 15 amino acids. The DNA of the CDR3 is TGTGCCAGCAGCCCCTCCGGCAGGTTTGACTATGGCTACACCTTC. Translating it yields CASSPSGRFDYGYTF.

The chain employs TRBV7-9 and TRBJ1-1; possibly TRBD1 for D (6 bases). Between the trimmed V and J ends, which lost 6 bases and 3 bases, there was a span of 17 bases. The CDR3 is 15 residues long. In germline, CDR1 is SEHNR, CDR2 FQNEAQ (reference sequence). CDR3 sequence (DNA): TGTGCCAGCAGTTTACGGACAGCCCTTTACACTGAAGCTTTCTTT. Protein: CASSLRTALYTEAFF.

This chain uses TRBV7-3 with TRBJ2-7; 11 bases map to TRBD2. Germline lookup yields CDR1 SGHTA and CDR2 FQGTGA. Trimming took 8 bases from V and 1 from J; bases not matched to a gene: 4. CDR3 length: 14 amino acids. The CDR3 coding sequence is TGTGCCAGCGCGCGGACTAGCGGGTCCTACGAGCAGTACTTC. It translates to CASARTSGSYEQYF. Based on the CDR3 plus reference TRBV7-3 and TRBJ2-7, the full variable domain is GAGVSQTPSNKVTEKGKYVELRCDPISGHTALYWYRQSLGQGPEFLIYFQGTGAADDSGLPNDRFFAVRPEGSVSTLKIQRTERGDSAVYLCASARTSGSYEQYFGPGTRLTVT.

This clone was counted once. The chain recombines TRBV6-2 or TRBV6-3 with TRBJ2-3, with unresolved D. V was cut by 0 bases and J by 0 bases, with 4 bases left in between. CDR1 is MNHEY, CDR2 SVGEGT, per germline. The CDR3 length is 14 residues. The CDR3 DNA follows: TGTGCCAGCAGTTACTCGGCTAGCACAGATACGCAGTATTTT. Its translation is CASSYSASTDTQYF.

Comment on this clone: The identical CDR3 is also encoded by other nucleotide sequences in the sample. V gene TRBV19 combines with J gene TRBJ2-7; 7 bases agree with TRBD1. Germline loops: CDR1 LNHDA, CDR2 SQIVND (reference sequence). The junction had 5 bases not matched to a gene; V was cut back by 6 bases and J by 3 bases. This CDR3 has 13 residues. CDR3 bases: TGTGCCAGTAGCCCCCGGGACAGCTACGAGCAGTACTTC. This codes for CASSPRDSYEQYF. The whole variable domain, remainder taken from reference TRBV19 and TRBJ2-7, is DGGITQSPKYLFRKEGQNVTLSCEQNLNHDAMYWYRQDPGQGLRLIYYSQIVNDFQKGDIAEGYSVSREKKESFPLTVTSAQKNPTAFYLCASSPRDSYEQYFGPGTRLTVT.

This clone was detected once. The chain employs TRBV7-8 and TRBJ1-2; TRBD1 is a possible D gene (6 bases). Trimming removed 1 base from V and 6 bases from J, with 12 bases in between. This CDR3 has 14 residues. Germline V gene sequence: CDR1 SGHVS, CDR2 FQNEAQ. The CDR3 DNA sequence: TGTGCCAGCAGCTTAGGGTCAGGGGAAGATGGCTACACCTTC. Encoded protein: CASSLGSGEDGYTF.

The chain couples TRBV6-4 to TRBJ1-6; D is unresolved. The V end was cut by 8 bases, the J end by 1 base, with 9 bases between. The CDR3 totals 14 residues. Germline V lookup: CDR1 MRHNA, CDR2 SNTAGT. CDR3: CASSLESYNSPLHF. The CDR3 DNA reads as TGTGCCAGCTCGTTGGAGTCCTATAATTCACCCCTCCACTTT.

This chain joins TRBV4-3 and TRBJ2-6, with a weak D call TRBD2 (5 bases). V dropped 0 bases and J dropped 4 bases, with 10 bases sitting between them. The CDR3 totals 16 residues. Germline CDR1 and CDR2: LGHNA and YSLEER. The CDR3 reads CASSQDRGEGANVLTF. In nucleotides, the CDR3 is TGCGCCAGCAGCCAAGATCGGGGAGAAGGGGCCAACGTCCTGACTTTC.

The chain uses TRBV19 and TRBJ2-7; 8 bases agree with TRBD1. Germline CDR1 LNHDA, CDR2 SQIVND (reference sequence). Trimming took 1 base from V and 5 from J; bases not matched to a gene: 4. This CDR3 comprises 14 residues. CDR3 nucleotide sequence: TGTGCCAGTAGTATAGGGACAGGGATCAACGAGCAGTACTTC. Protein sequence: CASSIGTGINEQYF. Using reference TRBV19 and TRBJ2-7 for the parts outside the CDR3, the full variable domain is DGGITQSPKYLFRKEGQNVTLSCEQNLNHDAMYWYRQDPGQGLRLIYYSQIVNDFQKGDIAEGYSVSREKKESFPLTVTSAQKNPTAFYLCASSIGTGINEQYFGPGTRLTVT.

The V gene is TRBV7-7, the J gene TRBJ2-1, with TRBD1 matching over 10 bases. Germline loops: CDR1 SSHAT, CDR2 FNYEAQ (reference sequence). The CDR3 covers 17 residues. V lost 5 bases and J lost 6; bases outside the gene matches: 13. CDR3 nucleotides: TGTGCCAGCAGCGCCCGACTTCCGGGACAGGGGATCAATGAGCAGTTCTTC. The encoded protein is CASSARLPGQGINEQFF.

This chain connects TRBV4-1 to TRBJ2-7; D not resolved. The V gene's germline CDR1 is MGHRA and CDR2 YSYEKL. V was shortened by 0 bases and J by 2 bases, with 8 bases between the two germline ends. The CDR3 has 14 residues. CDR3 sequence: CASSQEVRTYEQYF. The CDR3 nucleotides are TGCGCCAGCAGCCAAGAGGTCAGAACCTACGAGCAGTACTTC.

V is TRBV11-2 and J is TRBJ1-2, with D maybe TRBD1 (5 bases). Germline CDR1 SGHAT, CDR2 FQNNGV. The V and J ends lost 5 bases and 8 bases respectively, with 18 bases between them. The CDR3 has 14 amino acids. The CDR3 reads CASSVGLGLGGYTF. The CDR3 region has the DNA TGTGCCAGCAGCGTGGGACTGGGGTTGGGGGGCTACACCTTC.